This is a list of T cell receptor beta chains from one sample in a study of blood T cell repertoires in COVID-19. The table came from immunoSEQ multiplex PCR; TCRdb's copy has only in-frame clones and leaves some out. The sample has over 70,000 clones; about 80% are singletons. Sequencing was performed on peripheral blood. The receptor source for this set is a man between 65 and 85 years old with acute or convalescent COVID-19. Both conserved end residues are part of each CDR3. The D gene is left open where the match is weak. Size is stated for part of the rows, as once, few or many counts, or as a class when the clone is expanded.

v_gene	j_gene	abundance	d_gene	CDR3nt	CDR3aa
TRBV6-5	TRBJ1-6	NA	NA	TGTGCCAGCAGCCAGTATAATTCACCCCTCCACTTT	CASSQYNSPLHF
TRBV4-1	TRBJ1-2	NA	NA	TGCGCCAGCAGTTTGGAGGCAGTTGGCTATGGCTACACCTTC	CASSLEAVGYGYTF
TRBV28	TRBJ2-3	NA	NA	TGTGCCAGCAGTTTGAGAGGCCCGCGGACAGATACGCAGTATTTT	CASSLRGPRTDTQYF
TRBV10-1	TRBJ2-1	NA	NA	TGCGCCAGCAGTGGCGACAGGGGAGGGGACAATGAGCAGTTCTTC	CASSGDRGGDNEQFF
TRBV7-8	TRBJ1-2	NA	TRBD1	TGTGCCAGCAGCCCTGTGGACAGGAACTATGGCTACACCTTC	CASSPVDRNYGYTF
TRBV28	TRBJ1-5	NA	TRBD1	TGTGCCAGCACCACGATACAGGGGGAGCCCCAGCATTTT	CASTTIQGEPQHF
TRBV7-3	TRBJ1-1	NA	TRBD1	TGTGCCAGCAGCCCGGGACAGGGGAACACTGAAGCTTTCTTT	CASSPGQGNTEAFF
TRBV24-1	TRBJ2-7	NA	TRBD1	TGTGCCACCAGTGGAGGGACAGGGAATTCCTACGAGCAGTACTTC	CATSGGTGNSYEQYF
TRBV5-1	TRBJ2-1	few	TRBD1	TGCGCCACCGGGACAGGAGGTCTCTACAATGAGCAGTTCTTC	CATGTGGLYNEQFF
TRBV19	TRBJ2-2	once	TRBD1	TGTGCCAGTAGTACGTACAGGGGACCTACCGGGGAGCTGTTTTTT	CASSTYRGPTGELFF
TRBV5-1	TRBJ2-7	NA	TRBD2	TGCGCCAGCAGCTTGGTAGGGACTAGCGTTTCCCACGAGCAGTACTTC	CASSLVGTSVSHEQYF
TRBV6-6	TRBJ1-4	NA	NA	TGTGCCAGCAGCTCGGACACCCGAAAACTGTTTTTT	CASSSDTRKLFF
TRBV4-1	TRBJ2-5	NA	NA	TGCGCCAGCAGCCAGCAGACGGGGGTTCAAGAGACCCAGTACTTC	CASSQQTGVQETQYF
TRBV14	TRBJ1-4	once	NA	TGTGCCAGCAGCGGCCGGACAGCAACTAATGAAAAACTGTTTTTT	CASSGRTATNEKLFF
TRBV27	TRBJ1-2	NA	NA	TGTGCCAGCAGTTTAGCGGGCAGAGGTTATGGCTACACCTTC	CASSLAGRGYGYTF
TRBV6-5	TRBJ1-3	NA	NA	TGTGCCAGCAGTTATATCGGAGCTGGAAACACCATATATTTT	CASSYIGAGNTIYF
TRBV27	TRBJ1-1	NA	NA	TGTGCCAGCAGTGGTCGTCCCGGGGGTACTGAAGCTTTCTTT	CASSGRPGGTEAFF
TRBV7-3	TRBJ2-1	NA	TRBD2	TGTGCCAGCAGCTTAACTAGCGGGTTCTCCTACAATGAGCAGTTCTTC	CASSLTSGFSYNEQFF
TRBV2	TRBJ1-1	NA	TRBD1	TGTGCCAGCAGTCAGGGACAGGGGTTGGCTGAAGCTTTCTTT	CASSQGQGLAEAFF
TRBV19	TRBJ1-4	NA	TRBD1	TGTGCCAGTATCCGGACAGGGGGTGAAAAACTGTTTTTT	CASIRTGGEKLFF
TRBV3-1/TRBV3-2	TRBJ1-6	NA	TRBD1	TGTGCCAGCAGCCGAGCCACAGGGGCGCAAGGTTCACCCCTCCACTTT	CASSRATGAQGSPLHF
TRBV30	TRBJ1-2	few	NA	TGTGCCTGGAGTGTACTTTTCGGGGGGGATGGCTACACCTTC	CAWSVLFGGDGYTF
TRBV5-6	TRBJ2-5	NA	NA	TGTGCCAGCAGCTTGGTCGGAGGGCAAGAGACCCAGTACTTC	CASSLVGGQETQYF
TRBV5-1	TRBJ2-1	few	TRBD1	TGCGCCAGCAGCTTTCGGCCAACAGGGGTAAGCGAAAATGAGCAGTTCTTC	CASSFRPTGVSENEQFF
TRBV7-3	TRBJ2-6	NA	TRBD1	TGTGCCAGCAGCTTTCCCGGGACAGGGGGCTCTGGGGCCAACGTCCTGACTTTC	CASSFPGTGGSGANVLTF
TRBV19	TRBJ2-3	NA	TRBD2	TGTGCCAGCGGCCGGGGGGCAGATACGCAGTATTTT	CASGRGADTQYF
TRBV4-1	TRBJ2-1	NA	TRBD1	TGCGCCAGCAGCCCCTGGACAGGGAGCGATGAGCAGTTCTTC	CASSPWTGSDEQFF
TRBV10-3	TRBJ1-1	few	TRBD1	TGTGCCAGCCGACAGGGGAAGGGTGAAGCTTTCTTT	CASRQGKGEAFF
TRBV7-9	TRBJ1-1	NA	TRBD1	TGTGCCAGCAGAGGGGGCGGGATGAACACTGAAGCTTTCTTT	CASRGGGMNTEAFF
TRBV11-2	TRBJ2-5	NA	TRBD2	TGTGCCAGCAGCTTCCAACTAGCGGGGAACCAAGAGACCCAGTACTTC	CASSFQLAGNQETQYF
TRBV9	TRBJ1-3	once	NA	TGTGCCAGCAGCGTCCGACAGGCCTTCTCTGGAAACACCATATATTTT	CASSVRQAFSGNTIYF
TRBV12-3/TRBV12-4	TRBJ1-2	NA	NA	TGTGCCAGCAGTTCCCGGTATGGCTACACCTTC	CASSSRYGYTF
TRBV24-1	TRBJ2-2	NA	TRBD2	TGTGCCACCAGTGAACACGGACTAGCCACCGGGGAGCTGTTTTTT	CATSEHGLATGELFF
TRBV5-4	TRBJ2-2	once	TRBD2	TGTGCCAGCAGCGAAAAAGGACTAGCGAGAGGCACCGGGGAGCTGTTTTTT	CASSEKGLARGTGELFF
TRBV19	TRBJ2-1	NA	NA	TGTGCCAGTAGCCCAAACGGGGGACTCTTCTACAATGAGCAGTTCTTC	CASSPNGGLFYNEQFF
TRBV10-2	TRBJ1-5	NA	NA	TGCGCCAGCAGTGACTCCACCGGACCGCGCGGGGGGCCCCAGCATTTT	CASSDSTGPRGGPQHF
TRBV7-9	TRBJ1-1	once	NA	TGTGCCAGCAGCTTACTAGGGAACACTGAAGCTTTCTTT	CASSLLGNTEAFF
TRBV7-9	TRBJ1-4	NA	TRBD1	TGTGCCAGCAGCTTAGATAGACAGGGCCTGGGAGAAAAACTGTTTTTT	CASSLDRQGLGEKLFF
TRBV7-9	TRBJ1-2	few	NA	TGTGCCAGCAGCCCGAACAGGGTCGGCTATGGCTACACCTTC	CASSPNRVGYGYTF
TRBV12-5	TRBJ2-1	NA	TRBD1	TGTGCTAGTGGTTCGACCACCGGGACAGACTACAATGAGCAGTTCTTC	CASGSTTGTDYNEQFF